This T cell receptor (beta chain) was sequenced in a study of PD-L1 blockade in urothelial cancer (dated by TCRdb to 2017 to 2019). Regarding the complete study: All patients started therapy around 2014 and received atezolizumab 1,200 mg intravenously every 3 weeks. Patients had an ECOG performance status of 0 or 1 and had received between 0 and 3 prior chemotherapy regimens. Durable clinical benefit was defined as a progression-free survival longer than 6 months, and TCR features were additionally tested against progression-free survival and overall survival. TCR sequencing covered pretreatment tumor samples and matched, serially collected peripheral blood taken before and after atezolizumab treatment. Durable clinical benefit was achieved by nine patients and was not achieved by 20 patients. Pretreatment blood TCR-seq was available for fewer than 30 patients, at least one posttreatment blood collection was obtained for approximately 24 patients, and tumor TCR-seq was available for approximately 24 patients. Blood samples gave a median of about 150,000 T cells and approximately 85,000 unique TCRs, with a median clonality of roughly 0.081. Whole exome sequencing and RNA sequencing of pretreatment tumors were performed alongside TCR sequencing in the same patients. The study was an exploratory multi-omic analysis of somatic, immune and clinical correlates of response to PD-L1 blockade with atezolizumab in urothelial cancer. About nine tenths of the roughly 29 patients were identified as males with urothelial cancer of bladder origin, and a prior smoking history was reported by 18 of 29 patients. Blood samples were analyzed 3 weeks after the start of treatment (second dose) and 6 weeks after the start of treatment.

Study-wide findings and limitations: Small sample size (n of about 30) and many exploratory analyses mean the results are intended to be hypothesis-generating. Among patients with durable benefit, tumor-associated TCR clones showed greater expansion in peripheral blood 3 weeks after treatment started (n ≈ 22, p = 0.022). A pretreatment peripheral blood TCR clonality below the median was linked to improved progression-free and overall survival.

There are 17 amino acids in the CDR3, from cysteine to phenylalanine inclusive. The read is trimmed to its CDR3 DNA, 51 bases read in frame from base 1. CDR1 and CDR2, per the germline V gene, are SGHTA and FQGTGA. V is cut back by 2 bases and J by 5 bases, with 10 bases in the junction unmatched. The sample's time point label, in plain terms: pretreatment peripheral blood. A cohort of 25 to 30 patients with locally advanced or metastatic urothelial carcinoma, treated at Memorial Sloan Kettering on a trial protocol, was included. Peripheral blood mononuclear cells were collected pretreatment and during treatment, with between 1 and 8 total time points obtained per patient. The Qiagen DNeasy Blood extraction kit was used to purify genomic DNA from total PBMCs and from tumor samples. PBMCs were collected pretreatment and during treatment and were isolated and stored as previously described. Synthetic TCR analog templates were spiked into each PCR to estimate absolute template abundance from read counts. The immunoSEQ assay was used to amplify TCRbeta CDR3 regions from genomic DNA with bias-controlled V and J gene primers. Rearranged TCRbeta segments were sequenced at approximately 20X coverage. The study's processing was this. Sequencing errors were corrected by clustering, and CDR3s were annotated against IMGT so that V, D and J genes could be assigned. Downstream analyses used only productive TCRbeta rearrangements and left out out-of-frame or stop-codon sequences. Clonality was computed as one minus Shannon entropy normalized by the log of the number of unique productive sequences. Fisher's exact test with Benjamini-Hochberg correction, at a threshold of adjusted p below 0.01, was used to find clones that differed between time points or between blood and tumor. TCRdb's version of the immuneACCESS table is confined to in-frame rearrangements and falls short of the full clone set. An unresolved V gene accounts for under half of the shortfall where checked; the remainder is of unknown origin. The DNA gave D and trimming, while V, J and clone size come from that table. A total of roughly 87,000 clones appear in this sample, 89% of them only once. The ten largest clones capture 0.97% of the sample.

Comments on this clone: It lacks a known antigen. Per-base qualities were not stored, and no clone one base away is much larger.

The V and J segments used are TRBV7-3 and TRBJ2-5, and 11 junctional nucleotides match TRBD2. The sequenced sample was PBMCs, obtained around atezolizumab (anti-PD-L1) treatment. The source of this sequence is a woman over 75 with urothelial cancer. CDR3 reads: CASSLLGLAGGTETQYF. The nucleotide sequence reads as follows: TGTGCCAGCAGCTTACTCGGGCTAGCGGGAGGAACGGAGACCCAGTACTTC.